The 14 T cell receptor beta chains below all came from one sample that was sequenced in a study of graft-versus-host responses after intestinal transplantation. Profiling relied on immunoSEQ multiplex PCR, and the TCRdb table lists in-frame clones only, not all of them. The sample contains tens of thousands of clones, 85% to 95% of which appear only once. These receptors' targets are unknown. This material consisted of unstimulated CD4+ T cells sorted from spleen or lymph node cells, taken before transplant. These receptors were taken from a human donor who was the organ donor for an intestinal transplant.

This clone came up a few times. CDR3: CALLGGRGGTEAFF. As DNA, the CDR3 is TGTGCCCTTCTAGGGGGCAGGGGTGGTACTGAAGCTTTCTTT. The chain combines TRBV10-3 with TRBJ1-1; the match to TRBD1 covers 7 bases. V shed 11 bases and J 5 bases; nucleotides not matched to a gene: 14. The CDR3 consists of 14 residues. In germline, CDR1 is ENHRY, CDR2 SYGVKD.

The rearrangement uses TRBV7-9 and TRBJ2-2; D gene unclear. V was shortened by 4 bases and J by 4 bases, with 4 bases between the two germline ends. Germline V gives CDR1 SEHNR, CDR2 FQNEAQ (reference sequence). CDR3 length: 12 residues. The CDR3: CASSSTTGELFF. The DNA for the CDR3 is TGTGCCAGCAGCTCCACCACCGGGGAGCTGTTTTTT.

This rearrangement joins TRBV7-2 to TRBJ2-6; either TRBD1 or TRBD2 may supply D (5 bases each). CDR1 is SGHTA and CDR2 is FQGNSA in the germline V gene. This CDR3 spans 16 amino acids. V was trimmed by 2 bases and J by 4 bases, leaving 12 bases between them. Here the CDR3 DNA reads TGTGCCAGCAGCTTACTCGGGGCGCTGGGGGCCAACGTCCTGACTTTC. Its translation is CASSLLGALGANVLTF.

This clone was observed once. The chain joins TRBV4-2 to TRBJ2-3; TRBD2 aligns across 13 bases. CDR3 length: 18 amino acids. V was clipped by 0 bases and J by 2 bases; unmatched bases: 5. Germline V CDR1 and CDR2: LGHNA, YNFKEQ. CDR3 region: CASSQDRTSGRVTDTQYF. CDR3 DNA sequence: TGTGCCAGCAGCCAAGATCGGACTAGCGGGAGAGTCACAGATACGCAGTATTTT.

The DNA of the CDR3 is TGTGCCAGCAGTTACCGGGACACGGTCTCCTACGAGCAGTACTTC. As protein: CASSYRDTVSYEQYF. The chain carries TRBV6-6 and TRBJ2-7, with a weak D call TRBD1 (6 bases). The V end was cut by 2 bases, the J end by 0 bases, with 11 bases between. The CDR3 consists of 15 residues. CDR1 is MNHNY, CDR2 SVGAGI, per germline (reference sequence).

This rearrangement joins TRBV7-2 to TRBJ1-2; 8 nucleotides align to TRBD1. CDR3 length: 16 residues. The junction had 14 bases not matched to a gene; V was cut back by 5 bases and J by 6 bases. Germline assignment: CDR1 SGHTA and CDR2 FQGNSA. The CDR3 DNA sequence: TGTGCCAGCAGCAATAGGCTTTCGGACAGGGTTCATGGCTACACCTTC. It specifies CASSNRLSDRVHGYTF.

The chain joins TRBV18 to TRBJ2-3; 8 bases match TRBD1. CDR1 KGHSH and CDR2 LQKENI come from the germline V gene. This CDR3 spans 14 amino acids. With 2 bases clipped from V and 4 bases from J, the junction kept 2 bases outside the gene matches. CDR3 protein: CASSPGQGADTQYF. CDR3 in DNA: TGTGCCAGCTCACCAGGACAGGGCGCAGATACGCAGTATTTT.

The chain couples TRBV4-1 to TRBJ2-1; 12 bases map to TRBD2. Germline V gives CDR1 MGHRA, CDR2 YSYEKL. This CDR3 is built from 18 residues. V lost 1 base, J lost 0 bases, and 4 bases stayed unmatched. CDR3 nucleotide sequence: TGCGCCAGCAGCCAAGCAAGGGGACTAGCGGGCTCCTACAATGAGCAGTTCTTC. This sequence encodes CASSQARGLAGSYNEQFF.

The CDR3 protein is CASSHSNLHEQFF. CDR3 coding DNA: TGTGCCAGCAGCCATAGTAATCTCCATGAGCAGTTCTTC. The V and J genes are TRBV7-3 and TRBJ2-1; no clear D gene. Trimming took 5 bases from V and 8 from J, leaving 13 bases between them. The germline CDR1 and CDR2 sequences are SGHTA and FQGTGA. There are 13 residues in the CDR3.

As concerns this clone: The junction and the germline gene differ at one end; a read error may be behind it. V usage is TRBV7-7 and J usage is TRBJ2-5; D might be TRBD1 (6 bases). The germline V gene encodes CDR1 SSHAT and CDR2 FNYEAQ (reference sequence). The CDR3 is 13 amino acids. The CDR3 nucleotides read TGTGCTAGCAGGGGAGAAGGGCTGGAGACCCAGTACTTC. It yields the protein CASRGEGLETQYF.

The chain joins TRBV7-2 to TRBJ1-2; perhaps TRBD1 as D (5 bases). V shed 2 bases and J shed 4 bases, with 11 bases lying between them. This CDR3 comprises 14 residues. Germline assignment: CDR1 SGHTA and CDR2 FQGNSA. CDR3 sequence (DNA): TGTGCCAGCAGCTTAAGTAGTGGGGGCTATGGCTACACCTTC. Protein sequence: CASSLSSGGYGYTF.

The rearrangement uses TRBV11-2 and TRBJ2-4; 9 nucleotides agree with TRBD2. Germline V CDR1 and CDR2: SGHAT, FQNNGV. The CDR3 is 19 residues long. J was trimmed by 0 bases and V by 1 base; bases with no gene match: 10. The CDR3 spells CASSLVVGLAGRAKNIQYF. Written as DNA, the CDR3 is TGTGCCAGCAGCTTAGTAGTAGGGCTAGCGGGAAGAGCCAAAAACATTCAGTACTTC.

Note on this clone: One junction end disagrees with the germline gene, perhaps due to a read error. V usage is TRBV7-2 and J usage is TRBJ1-4; 7 bases line up with TRBD1. The CDR3 is made up of 13 amino acids. Germline loops: CDR1 SGHTA, CDR2 FQGNSA. CDR3 coding DNA: TGTGCCAGCAGCACGGACCTGGGGACAGATACTAATTTT. Its translation: CASSTDLGTDTNF.

The CDR3 spells CASSLARQYEQYF. In DNA, the CDR3 is TGTGCCAGCAGCTTAGCGAGACAGTACGAGCAGTACTTC. The chain links TRBV7-2 to TRBJ2-7; D might be TRBD1 (5 bases). The V gene's germline CDR1 is SGHTA and CDR2 FQGNSA. V lost 0 bases and J 4 bases, leaving 7 bases between the germline ends. This CDR3 is built from 13 residues.